Shown below are 17 T cell receptor beta chains from a single sample sequenced in a study of PD-1 blockade in classical Hodgkin lymphoma. The time point: cycle 4 day 1 (C4D1), after less than 7 weeks of nivolumab. Every patient relapsed after autologous stem cell transplantation, and brentuximab vedotin exposure varied. Data came from immunoSEQ multiplex PCR; TCRdb stores just in-frame clones and leaves some out. Of 100,000 to 120,000 clones listed, around 90% are singletons. Sequencing was performed on peripheral blood mononuclear cells (PBMCs), taken before the fourth cycle of nivolumab. Source of these receptors: a human donor with classical Hodgkin lymphoma.

V usage is TRBV15 and J usage is TRBJ2-1, with TRBD2 matching 8 bases. The CDR3 spans 17 residues. Germline assignment: CDR1 LNHNV and CDR2 YYDKDF (reference sequence). J lost 6 bases, V lost 1 base, and 11 bases had no gene match. The CDR3 nucleotides are TGTGCCACCAGCAGAGTGAGCTTAAGCGGGAGTGGCAATGAGCAGTTCTTC. Protein: CATSRVSLSGSGNEQFF.

The CDR3 region has the DNA TGTGCCAGCAGCCCCCTATCGGACAACTATGGCTACACCTTC. Translated: CASSPLSDNYGYTF. This chain joins TRBV21-1 and TRBJ1-2. TRBV21-1 is a listed pseudogene. This CDR3 has 14 amino acids.

The gene calls are TRBV4-1 and TRBJ1-1, with D perhaps TRBD1 (5 bases). V shed 0 bases and J shed 4 bases, with 9 bases lying between them. CDR1 is MGHRA, CDR2 YSYEKL, per germline. CDR3 size: 14 residues. The CDR3 sequence: CASSQDSRGTEAFF. In DNA, the CDR3 is TGCGCCAGCAGCCAAGATTCGAGGGGCACTGAAGCTTTCTTT.

CDR3 region: CATQVRQGPYEQYF. The CDR3 nucleotides are TGCGCCACCCAAGTACGACAGGGTCCCTACGAGCAGTACTTC. The V call is TRBV5-1, the J call TRBJ2-7, with 7 bases identical to TRBD1. The J segment lost 2 bases and the V segment lost 9 bases, leaving 11 bases of the junction unmatched. Germline V gene data show CDR1 as SGHRS and CDR2 as YFSETQ. This CDR3 region has 14 residues.

In this sample, this clone turned up a few times. The rearrangement joins TRBV10-2 to TRBJ1-1; TRBD1 is a possible D gene (6 bases). CDR3 length equals 17 residues. CDR1 and CDR2 from the germline V gene are WSHSY and SAAADI. V lost 2 bases, J lost 3 bases, and 19 bases lay in between. CDR3 sequence: CASSEGGAGVRYTEAFF. In DNA form, the CDR3 reads TGCGCCAGCAGTGAGGGGGGAGCAGGGGTTAGGTACACTGAAGCTTTCTTT.

The gene calls are TRBV5-1 and TRBJ2-7; the D gene is possibly TRBD2 (5 bases). Germline assignment: CDR1 SGHRS and CDR2 YFSETQ. V dropped 4 bases and J dropped 3 bases, with 14 bases sitting between them. This CDR3 has 14 amino acids. The CDR3 sequence: CASSRGLYVYEQYF. Here the CDR3 DNA reads TGCGCCAGCAGCCGTGGACTGTATGTCTACGAGCAGTACTTC.

This chain links TRBV30 with TRBJ2-7; D might be TRBD2 (6 bases). Germline V gives CDR1 GTSNPN, CDR2 SVGIG (reference sequence). V shed 2 bases and J shed 7 bases, with 12 bases lying between them. The CDR3 sequence is 12 residues long. CDR3 sequence: CAWSYGSREQYF. Here the CDR3 DNA reads TGTGCCTGGAGTTACGGGAGCAGAGAGCAGTACTTC.

This rearrangement joins TRBV11-2 to TRBJ2-7; 7 bases line up with TRBD2. J lost 6 bases, V lost 4 bases, and 3 bases had no gene match. The length of the CDR3 is 12 residues. CDR1 is SGHAT, CDR2 FQNNGV, per germline. CDR3: CASSSRTSEQYF. CDR3 sequence (DNA): TGTGCCAGCAGCTCGAGGACTAGCGAGCAGTACTTC. The full variable domain, rest sourced from reference TRBV11-2 and TRBJ2-7, is EAGVAQSPRYKIIEKRQSVAFWCNPISGHATLYWYQQILGQGPKLLIQFQNNGVVDDSQLPKDRFSAERLKGVDSTLKIQPAKLEDSAVYLCASSSRTSEQYFGPGTRLTVT.

The chain couples TRBV19 to TRBJ1-2, with D maybe TRBD1 (5 bases). Germline CDR1 and CDR2: LNHDA and SQIVND (reference sequence). This CDR3 is built from 18 residues. V gave up 7 bases and J gave up 8 bases, with 32 bases separating them. DNA for the CDR3: TGTGCCAGTAACCATTTGGGAGGGACCGGATCGTCTTCTGGGGGCTACACCTTC. Its translation: CASNHLGGTGSSSGGYTF. Together with reference TRBV19 and TRBJ1-2, the CDR3 gives the full variable domain: DGGITQSPKYLFRKEGQNVTLSCEQNLNHDAMYWYRQDPGQGLRLIYYSQIVNDFQKGDIAEGYSVSREKKESFPLTVTSAQKNPTAFYLCASNHLGGTGSSSGGYTFGSGTRLTVV.

In its sample, this clone was seen once. This chain connects TRBV6-5 to TRBJ1-5; no definite D call. The CDR3 consists of 14 residues. Germline CDR1 reads MNHEY; CDR2 reads SVGAGI. V lost 6 bases and J 0 bases, leaving 9 bases between the germline ends. The CDR3 spells CASRSDGSNQPQHF. Here the CDR3 DNA reads TGTGCCAGCAGGTCGGACGGTAGCAATCAGCCCCAGCATTTT.

The chain uses TRBV10-3 and TRBJ1-2; a possible D gene is TRBD1 (6 bases). This CDR3 is 15 amino acids long. Germline loops: CDR1 ENHRY, CDR2 SYGVKD. The V and J ends lost 2 bases and 4 bases respectively, with 14 bases between them. DNA of the CDR3: TGTGCCATCAGTGAGCAGCAAGGGGGGTCCTATGGCTACACCTTC. Translation: CAISEQQGGSYGYTF.

The gene calls are TRBV6-4 and TRBJ1-4; D is perhaps TRBD1 (6 bases). The CDR3 runs 15 residues. V shed 10 bases and J shed 8 bases, with 23 bases lying between them. Germline V gives CDR1 MRHNA, CDR2 SNTAGT. The CDR3 spells CATARRGGHGEKLFF. The CDR3 nucleotides read TGTGCCACCGCGAGAAGAGGGGGACACGGCGAAAAACTGTTTTTT.

The chain has TRBV7-6 and TRBJ2-1; 7 positions match TRBD1. V dropped 3 bases and J dropped 2; count of bases not matched to a gene: 7. This CDR3 is 16 amino acids long. Germline CDR1 is SGHVS and CDR2 is FNYEAQ. This CDR3 reads CASSLQAGTAYNEQFF. CDR3 in DNA: TGTGCCAGCAGCTTGCAGGCCGGGACAGCCTACAATGAGCAGTTCTTC. Based on the CDR3 plus reference TRBV7-6 and TRBJ2-1, the full variable domain is GAGVSQSPRYKVTKRGQDVALRCDPISGHVSLYWYRQALGQGPEFLTYFNYEAQQDKSGLPNDRFSAERPEGSISTLTIQRTEQRDSAMYRCASSLQAGTAYNEQFFGPGTRLTVL.

In its sample, this clone was seen once. The rearrangement joins TRBV12-5 to TRBJ2-3; 9 bases line up with TRBD2. This CDR3 is 21 amino acids long. Trimming removed 0 bases from V and 0 bases from J; junction bases left unmatched: 16. The germline V gene encodes CDR1 LGHNT and CDR2 FRNRAP. The CDR3 region is CASGLVKGSLLAGPSTDTQYF. CDR3 nucleotide sequence: TGTGCTAGTGGTTTGGTAAAGGGGAGCCTACTAGCGGGTCCTAGCACAGATACGCAGTATTTT. The full variable domain, its missing parts supplied by reference TRBV12-5 and TRBJ2-3, is DARVTQTPRHKVTEMGQEVTMRCQPILGHNTVFWYRQTMMQGLELLAYFRNRAPLDDSGMPKDRFSAEMPDATLATLKIQPSEPRDSAVYFCASGLVKGSLLAGPSTDTQYFGPGTRLTVL.

The chain uses TRBV6-6 and TRBJ1-1, with no clear D. This CDR3 contains 10 residues. Trimming pared 6 bases from V and 7 bases from J, leaving 6 bases between. CDR1 and CDR2 from the germline V gene are MNHNY and SVGAGI (reference sequence). This chain's CDR3 is CASRLVEAFF. The CDR3 DNA reads as TGTGCCAGCAGGCTGGTTGAAGCTTTCTTT.

This chain uses TRBV2 with TRBJ2-1, with unresolved D. Germline CDR1 reads SNHLY; CDR2 reads FYNNEI. The CDR3 length is 13 residues. Trimming cost V 4 bases and J 4 bases, with 8 bases left between them. The CDR3 coding sequence is TGTGCCAGCAGTGGAGACATTTACAATGAGCAGTTCTTC. Amino acid sequence: CASSGDIYNEQFF.

This sequence joins TRBV27 and TRBJ1-5; D is possibly TRBD1 (6 bases). Germline V CDR1 and CDR2: MNHEY, SMNVEV (reference sequence). The CDR3 loop spans 15 amino acids. V lost 4 bases, J lost 2 bases, and 12 bases lay in between. This CDR3 is CASSSDSLGNQPQHF. CDR3 bases: TGTGCCAGCAGTTCGGACAGCTTAGGCAATCAGCCCCAGCATTTT.